This is a list of T cell receptor beta chains from one sample in a study of T cell changes during pregnancy in multiple sclerosis. This table comes from immunoSEQ multiplex PCR, and its TCRdb copy is limited to in-frame clones, with some not included. The sample has about 39,000 clones; about 90% are singletons. Here the sequenced sample was CD8+ T cells from peripheral blood mononuclear cells, taken before pregnancy. These receptors came from a female donor with multiple sclerosis, enrolled in a pregnancy study. Each CDR3 is given with its conserved first and last residue. The order of the fields is V gene, J gene, CDR3 protein.

>TRBV25-1|TRBJ2-1
CASSFNEQFF
>TRBV5-4|TRBJ2-1
CASSPTLGGEQFF
>TRBV12-5|TRBJ2-1
CASGYGRAYGEQFF
>TRBV6-5|TRBJ1-5
CASSSAGASNQPQHF
>TRBV7-6|TRBJ2-2
CASSLYSQGESTGELFF
>TRBV27|TRBJ1-1
CASSTGGPNTEAFF
>TRBV30|TRBJ1-2
CAWSVGGRSGYTF
>TRBV15|TRBJ2-1
CATSWSGDPYNEQFF
>TRBV9|TRBJ1-2
CASSARQTEAYGYTF
>TRBV5-1|TRBJ2-7
CASSFGRGYEQYF
>TRBV14|TRBJ2-6
CASRGKRTPEVAGANVLTF
>TRBV30|TRBJ2-3
CAWIPSGFVKDTQYF
>TRBV19|TRBJ2-3
CASAKGLAVSTDTQYF
>TRBV6-5|TRBJ1-2
CASSSHGDRVIYGYTF
>TRBV28|TRBJ2-1
CASSSSTDNEQFF
>TRBV9|TRBJ2-3
CASSAGGSTDTQYF
>TRBV15|TRBJ1-1
CATRTWEGNTEAFF
>TRBV5-6|TRBJ1-2
CASSFIYDRSTYGYTF
>TRBV7-9|TRBJ2-5
CASTDAFGIGRGIQETQYF
>TRBV9|TRBJ2-1
CASSVGGGSGPYNEQFF
>TRBV7-9|TRBJ2-7
CASSLGQGDYEQYF
>TRBV2|TRBJ2-3
CASSERPLGRDTQYF
>TRBV5-4|TRBJ2-7
CASSLGGYVSYEQYF
>TRBV5-6|TRBJ2-7
CASSRPTGHYEQYF
>TRBV27|TRBJ2-2
CASSYTGTGELFF
>TRBV9|TRBJ1-2
CASYSEGGYTF
>TRBV6-5|TRBJ2-7
CASGTTSGAYEQYF
>TRBV6-6|TRBJ1-5
CASSPEQGHNQPQHF
>TRBV7-9|TRBJ1-1
CASSLASGEAFF
>TRBV9|TRBJ2-2
CASSAFLNTGELFF
>TRBV7-9|TRBJ2-2
CASSLSSGSQTGELFF
>TRBV27|TRBJ2-1
CASSPGGGPSSYNEQFF
>TRBV12-5|TRBJ1-5
CASGTGNQPQHF
>TRBV5-1|TRBJ2-7
CASSTGQGAYEQYF
>TRBV5-5|TRBJ2-7
CASNPRDSTYEQYF
>TRBV19|TRBJ1-1
CASSMGGITEAFF
>TRBV15|TRBJ2-7
CATSPRGSVHEQYF
>TRBV27|TRBJ2-3
CASTPEGRGTDTQYF
>TRBV5-1|TRBJ2-1
CASSGGGLAGSRNEQFF
>TRBV14|TRBJ1-2
CASSSTGTGYGYTF
>TRBV2|TRBJ1-6
CASRGTAPLHF
>TRBV19|TRBJ2-1
CASSMDRGGNEQFF
>TRBV19|TRBJ2-3
CASSLAGGRTDTQYF
>TRBV30|TRBJ2-7
CAWSENVEQEQYF
>TRBV5-8|TRBJ1-2
CASSFRGRFYGYTF
>TRBV28|TRBJ2-7
CASDSTSGTYEQYF
>TRBV27|TRBJ1-5
CASSLSGGSNQPQHF
>TRBV7-9|TRBJ2-2
CGSGTTYTGELFF
>TRBV2|TRBJ1-2
CASRGTRGGYTF
>TRBV12-5|TRBJ2-5
CASGLAHEGTQYF
>TRBV4-1|TRBJ2-3
CASSRREGTGIGGSTDTQYF
>TRBV4-2|TRBJ2-7
CASSQGTNYEQYF
>TRBV28|TRBJ2-5
CASSDTVEETQYF
>TRBV28|TRBJ2-1
CASSLVLGHVFPDEQFF
>TRBV7-6|TRBJ2-3
CASSFNGRLAHSTDTQYF